These T cell receptor beta chains were read from a single sample in a study of blood T cells in healthy people across ages. TCRdb independently ran MiXCR on the 5' RACE reads; one entry per CDR3 protein. The sample has 1.5 million to 1.8 million distinct CDR3 sequences, 35% to 45% seen once. Sequencing was performed on blood. The receptors derive from a woman aged 18-35 years in good health. Each CDR3 is given with its conserved first and last residue. Fields, in order: D gene, V gene, J gene, clone size, CDR3 DNA, CDR3 protein. D genes are given only for firm matches. Only part of the rows carry a size: once, few, many, or a class if the clone is expanded.

D gene: NA; V gene: TRBV3-1; J gene: TRBJ1-2; clone size: NA; CDR3 DNA: TGTGCCAGCAGCCAATTGGGGACTGCCGATAGTGGCTACACCTTC; CDR3 protein: CASSQLGTADSGYTF
D gene: TRBD2; V gene: TRBV12-3/TRBV12-4; J gene: TRBJ2-7; clone size: many; CDR3 DNA: TGTGCCAGCAGAAAAGCGGGAGGGCCGTACGAGCAGTACTTC; CDR3 protein: CASRKAGGPYEQYF
D gene: NA; V gene: TRBV7-9; J gene: TRBJ2-7; clone size: few; CDR3 DNA: TGTGCCAGCAGCTCACCCAGGGGCAGCTCCTACGAGCAGTACTTC; CDR3 protein: CASSSPRGSSYEQYF
D gene: NA; V gene: TRBV27; J gene: TRBJ2-6; clone size: NA; CDR3 DNA: TGTGCCAGCAGAACCACAGGGTTAGGGGCCAACGTCCTGACTTTC; CDR3 protein: CASRTTGLGANVLTF
D gene: NA; V gene: TRBV7-8; J gene: TRBJ2-7; clone size: few; CDR3 DNA: TGTGCCAGCAGCGTAGTACAGGGATCCCACGAGCAGTACTTC; CDR3 protein: CASSVVQGSHEQYF
D gene: TRBD1; V gene: TRBV9; J gene: TRBJ1-4; clone size: NA; CDR3 DNA: TGTGCCAGCAGCGGCCCTACAGGGGCGGCTAATGAAAAACTGTTTTTT; CDR3 protein: CASSGPTGAANEKLFF
D gene: TRBD1; V gene: TRBV29-1; J gene: TRBJ2-1; clone size: few; CDR3 DNA: TGCAGCGTTACAGGGGACTCCTACAATGAGCAGTTCTTC; CDR3 protein: CSVTGDSYNEQFF
D gene: NA; V gene: TRBV2; J gene: TRBJ1-5; clone size: NA; CDR3 DNA: TGTGCCAGCAGTTCCAGGGTTTATGGGCCCCAGCATTTT; CDR3 protein: CASSSRVYGPQHF
D gene: NA; V gene: TRBV2; J gene: TRBJ1-5; clone size: few; CDR3 DNA: TGTGCCAGCAGATACAGGGACTATAGCAATCAGCCCCAGCATTTT; CDR3 protein: CASRYRDYSNQPQHF
D gene: TRBD2; V gene: TRBV5-1; J gene: TRBJ2-3; clone size: few; CDR3 DNA: TGCGCCAGCAGCTTTAAAGCGGGGGGAACCACAGATACGCAGTATTTT; CDR3 protein: CASSFKAGGTTDTQYF
D gene: NA; V gene: TRBV29-1; J gene: TRBJ1-1; clone size: NA; CDR3 DNA: TGCAGCGTTGCACAGGGTTGGGGCATGAACACTGAAGCTTTCTTT; CDR3 protein: CSVAQGWGMNTEAFF
D gene: TRBD2; V gene: TRBV29-1; J gene: TRBJ2-7; clone size: NA; CDR3 DNA: TGCAGCGTTGGAGGTGCGGGAGGTCCTACCTACGAGCAGTACTTC; CDR3 protein: CSVGGAGGPTYEQYF
D gene: NA; V gene: TRBV29-1; J gene: TRBJ2-4; clone size: few; CDR3 DNA: TGCAACGCCAGGGGAGCGGGAATGTGGCCCAAAAACATTCAGTACTTC; CDR3 protein: CNARGAGMWPKNIQYF
D gene: TRBD2; V gene: TRBV10-2; J gene: TRBJ2-1; clone size: few; CDR3 DNA: TGCGCCAGCAGTGGCCGGGGGGTCAATGAGCAGTTCTTC; CDR3 protein: CASSGRGVNEQFF
D gene: NA; V gene: TRBV11-3; J gene: TRBJ2-1; clone size: NA; CDR3 DNA: TGTGCCAGCAGCCCCGCCGGGCATGAGCAGTTCTTC; CDR3 protein: CASSPAGHEQFF
D gene: NA; V gene: TRBV29-1; J gene: TRBJ2-3; clone size: NA; CDR3 DNA: TGCAGCGTTGGGGGTATTAGCACAGATACGCAGTATTTT; CDR3 protein: CSVGGISTDTQYF
D gene: TRBD2; V gene: TRBV28; J gene: TRBJ2-7; clone size: NA; CDR3 DNA: TGTGCCAGCAGCCCACCGACTAGCTCCTCTTACGAGCAGTACTTC; CDR3 protein: CASSPPTSSSYEQYF
D gene: NA; V gene: TRBV20-1; J gene: TRBJ1-5; clone size: NA; CDR3 DNA: TGCAGTGCTAGGGCGGCGGGGTCGGCTCAGCCCCAGCATTTT; CDR3 protein: CSARAAGSAQPQHF
D gene: NA; V gene: TRBV3-1; J gene: TRBJ1-4; clone size: NA; CDR3 DNA: TGTGCCAGCAGCCAAGATATGGGAGGCGATGAAAAACTGTTTTTT; CDR3 protein: CASSQDMGGDEKLFF
D gene: TRBD2; V gene: TRBV4-3; J gene: TRBJ2-7; clone size: few; CDR3 DNA: TGCGCCAGCAGCCTCGTAGCGGGAGGGGCCTACGAGCAGTACTTC; CDR3 protein: CASSLVAGGAYEQYF
D gene: TRBD1; V gene: TRBV20-1; J gene: TRBJ1-2; clone size: few; CDR3 DNA: TGCAGACTCCGGGACAGGGATGGCTACACCTTC; CDR3 protein: CRLRDRDGYTF
D gene: NA; V gene: TRBV5-5; J gene: TRBJ2-1; clone size: NA; CDR3 DNA: TGTGCCACGACCATACGAAGGGGGTCCTACAATGAGCAGTTCTTC; CDR3 protein: CATTIRRGSYNEQFF
D gene: NA; V gene: TRBV13; J gene: TRBJ2-5; clone size: few; CDR3 DNA: TGTGCCAGCAGCTTAGGAGGCGGCAGCCATGAGCAGTACTTC; CDR3 protein: CASSLGGGSHEQYF
D gene: NA; V gene: TRBV6-6; J gene: TRBJ1-5; clone size: NA; CDR3 DNA: TGTGCCAGCAGTTACGGGCCGGCTATCAATCAGCCCCAGCATTTT; CDR3 protein: CASSYGPAINQPQHF
D gene: TRBD2; V gene: TRBV27; J gene: TRBJ2-1; clone size: NA; CDR3 DNA: TGTGCCAGCAACCCTGGACTAGCGGGGGCCAATGAGCAGTTCTTC; CDR3 protein: CASNPGLAGANEQFF